The 30 T cell receptor beta chains given below trace back to one sample, sequenced in a study of cytotoxic CD8 clonotypes in ibrutinib-treated CLL. The table came from immunoSEQ multiplex PCR; TCRdb's copy has only in-frame clones and leaves some out. The sample lists about 70,000 clones, 90% seen once, with approximately 3.1% in the top ten. The starting material was PBMCs, obtained after 12 months of ibrutinib treatment. The source of these receptors is a human donor with chronic lymphocytic leukemia.

The chain is built from TRBV27 and TRBJ1-2; TRBD1 might be the D (6 bases). Germline CDR1 reads MNHEY; CDR2 reads SMNVEV (reference sequence). Trimming removed 2 bases at V and 4 bases at J, with 14 bases between. This CDR3 contains 15 residues. The CDR3 bases are TGTGCCAGCAGTTTAGTTTCAGGGGTGGGCTATGGCTACACCTTC. This translates into CASSLVSGVGYGYTF.

J is TRBJ2-5 and V is TRBV27; D is undetermined. Between the trimmed V and J ends, which lost 3 bases and 4 bases, there was a span of 12 bases. Germline V gene lookup returns CDR1 MNHEY and CDR2 SMNVEV (reference sequence). The CDR3 spans 14 residues. The chain's CDR3 is CASSFRPSSETQYF. For the CDR3, the DNA is TGTGCCAGCAGTTTTCGACCTTCATCAGAGACCCAGTACTTC.

The rearrangement links TRBV30 to TRBJ1-1; 10 nucleotides line up with TRBD1. With 2 bases clipped from V and 1 base from J, the junction kept 10 bases outside the gene matches. The CDR3 runs 17 residues. Germline CDR1 and CDR2: GTSNPN and SVGIG (reference sequence). In DNA, the CDR3 is TGTGCCTGGAGTTCCACCGGGACAGGGGTTTGGAACACTGAAGCTTTCTTT. Translating gives CAWSSTGTGVWNTEAFF.

The genes are TRBV4-3 and TRBJ2-2; D is perhaps TRBD1 (5 bases). Trimming removed 0 bases from V and 4 bases from J, with 15 bases in between. Germline lookup yields CDR1 LGHNA and CDR2 YSLEER. The CDR3 consists of 17 residues. CDR3 residues: CASSQDIQDASTGELFF. DNA of the CDR3: TGCGCCAGCAGCCAAGATATACAGGACGCGAGCACCGGGGAGCTGTTTTTT.

This chain joins TRBV7-6 and TRBJ2-4; 7 nucleotides match TRBD2. V lost 1 base to trimming and J lost 0 bases; unmatched junction nucleotides: 9. The CDR3 contains 18 residues. Germline CDR1 SGHVS, CDR2 FNYEAQ. The CDR3 coding sequence is TGTGCCAGCAGCTTAGAGGCTAGCGGATACATAGCCAAAAACATTCAGTACTTC. Residues: CASSLEASGYIAKNIQYF.

The chain is built from TRBV6-4 and TRBJ1-2, with 9 bases fitting TRBD1. Germline loops: CDR1 MRHNA, CDR2 SNTAGT. The CDR3 is 17 amino acids. V lost 0 bases and J lost 3; bases outside the gene matches: 8. The CDR3 loop reads CASSDSWGQGPYYGYTF. The CDR3 DNA follows: TGTGCCAGCAGTGACTCATGGGGACAGGGCCCCTACTATGGCTACACCTTC.

This chain connects TRBV9 to TRBJ2-5; weak D call: TRBD1 (7 bases). This CDR3 is built from 14 residues. With 4 bases removed from V and 5 bases from J, the gap between germline ends came to 15 bases. The germline gives CDR1 SGDLS, CDR2 YYNGEE. The CDR3 here is CASSSPGGSETQYF. As DNA, the CDR3 is TGTGCCAGCAGCTCCCCAGGGGGGTCGGAGACCCAGTACTTC. Full variable domain (rest looked up from reference TRBV9 and TRBJ2-5): DSGVTQTPKHLITATGQRVTLRCSPRSGDLSVYWYQQSLDQGLQFLIQYYNGEERAKGNILERFSAQQFPDLHSELNLSSLELGDSALYFCASSSPGGSETQYFGPGTRLLVL.

This chain joins TRBV19 and TRBJ2-6, with TRBD2 as a possible D gene (5 bases). CDR1 LNHDA and CDR2 SQIVND come from the germline V gene (reference sequence). The ends were cut back, 3 bases at V and 0 bases at J, with 21 bases in the middle. There are 20 residues in the CDR3. The CDR3 DNA reads TGTGCCAGTAGTATTAGCGAGAAGAACACACACTACTCTGGGGCCAACGTCCTGACTTTC. This gives the protein CASSISEKNTHYSGANVLTF. Based on the CDR3 plus reference TRBV19 and TRBJ2-6, the full variable domain is DGGITQSPKYLFRKEGQNVTLSCEQNLNHDAMYWYRQDPGQGLRLIYYSQIVNDFQKGDIAEGYSVSREKKESFPLTVTSAQKNPTAFYLCASSISEKNTHYSGANVLTFGAGSRLTVL.

The chain recombines TRBV7-9 with TRBJ1-1, with TRBD1 matching 9 bases. The V segment lost 5 bases and the J segment 7 bases; nucleotides outside the gene matches: 8. The germline V gene encodes CDR1 SEHNR and CDR2 FQNEAQ (reference sequence). CDR3 length: 14 residues. CDR3 in DNA: TGTGCCAGCAGCCTACAGGGGGCGAGAGGTGAAGCTTTCTTT. Its translation: CASSLQGARGEAFF.

This chain joins TRBV9 and TRBJ2-7, with 8 bases lining up with TRBD1. Germline-derived CDR1 and CDR2 are SGDLS and YYNGEE. The CDR3 consists of 14 residues. The ends lost 5 bases at V and 2 bases at J; junction bases unmatched: 6. CDR3 residues: CASSDRDRTYEQYF. CDR3 DNA sequence: TGTGCCAGCAGTGACCGGGACAGGACCTACGAGCAGTACTTC.

The V gene is TRBV4-2, the J gene TRBJ1-5; D might be TRBD1 (6 bases). The CDR3 has 15 residues. Trimming removed 1 base from V and 4 bases from J, with 11 bases in between. Germline-derived CDR1 and CDR2 are LGHNA and YNFKEQ. CDR3 sequence (DNA): TGTGCCAGCAGCCAAGTACAGGGCCGTAATCAGCCCCAGCATTTT. Residues: CASSQVQGRNQPQHF.

The gene calls are TRBV7-2 and TRBJ1-5; D gene uncertain. The germline gives CDR1 SGHTA, CDR2 FQGNSA. This CDR3 contains 13 residues. The V end lost 8 bases, the J end lost 5 bases, and 13 bases lay between the germline ends. CDR3 residues: CASPIPRYQPQHF. The CDR3 region has the DNA TGTGCCAGCCCTATTCCGAGGTATCAGCCCCAGCATTTT. The whole variable domain, remainder taken from reference TRBV7-2 and TRBJ1-5, is GAGVSQSPSNKVTEKGKDVELRCDPISGHTALYWYRQSLGQGLEFLIYFQGNSAPDKSGLPSDRFSAERTGGSVSTLTIQRTQQEDSAVYLCASPIPRYQPQHFGDGTRLSIL.

V usage is TRBV7-3 and J usage is TRBJ2-3; 8 nucleotides line up with TRBD2. Trimming took 5 bases from V and 6 from J; bases not matched to a gene: 7. This CDR3 region has 14 residues. Per germline, CDR1 SGHTA and CDR2 FQGTGA. The DNA for the CDR3 is TGTGCCAGCAGCCGGGAGGGGCCATGGGATACGCAGTATTTT. Translated: CASSREGPWDTQYF.

The V gene is TRBV27, the J gene TRBJ2-7; 7 bases map to TRBD1. The CDR3 is 15 amino acids. Trimming took 3 bases from V and 4 from J; bases not matched to a gene: 9. The germline V gene has CDR1 MNHEY and CDR2 SMNVEV (reference sequence). DNA for the CDR3: TGTGCCAGCAGTTTTGTGGGACAGCCGAGTTACGAGCAGTACTTC. Protein: CASSFVGQPSYEQYF.

In DNA, the CDR3 is TGTGCCAGCAGCCCCCGCAGGGAGGGGGAGGCCTATGGCTACACCTTC. Translation gives CASSPRREGEAYGYTF. The genes are TRBV21-1 and TRBJ1-2. TRBV21-1 represents a pseudogene. The CDR3 is 16 amino acids.

The J gene is TRBJ1-5, the V gene TRBV15; D not certain. The V end was cut by 0 bases, the J end by 5 bases, with 5 bases between. CDR1 and CDR2 (germline): LNHNV, YYDKDF (reference sequence). The CDR3 totals 13 residues. The CDR3 bases are TGTGCCACCAGCAGAGATTTGGATCAGCCCCAGCATTTT. Its translation is CATSRDLDQPQHF.

V usage is TRBV7-3 and J usage is TRBJ2-3, with no clear D. Germline-derived CDR1 and CDR2 are SGHTA and FQGTGA. The length of the CDR3 is 17 residues. Trimming shortened V by 2 bases and J by 1 base, and 16 bases separated the two germline ends. The CDR3 coding sequence is TGTGCCAGCAGCTTAGTAGGTCGAGTCCCCCGCACAGATACGCAGTATTTT. This gives the protein CASSLVGRVPRTDTQYF.

This clone has more than one count but fewer than ten. The chain links TRBV27 to TRBJ1-5; tentative D call: TRBD1 (5 bases). V lost 2 bases and J lost 2, with 7 bases in between. Per the germline V gene, CDR1 is MNHEY and CDR2 is SMNVEV (reference sequence). The CDR3 is made up of 14 amino acids. The CDR3: CASSLRDRNQPQHF. CDR3 DNA: TGTGCCAGCAGTTTAAGGGACCGCAATCAGCCCCAGCATTTT.

The chain has TRBV7-2 and TRBJ1-1; D is unclear. Trimming cost V 1 base and J 1 base, with 10 bases left between them. Germline CDR1 reads SGHTA; CDR2 reads FQGNSA. The CDR3 extends over 15 amino acids. The CDR3 region has the DNA TGTGCCAGCAGCTTAGTAGCCCGGGCGAACACTGAAGCTTTCTTT. Translated: CASSLVARANTEAFF.

The chain recombines TRBV2 with TRBJ1-6; tentative D call: TRBD1 (6 bases). Germline V CDR1 and CDR2: SNHLY, FYNNEI. This CDR3 has 15 residues. Trimming left V 3 bases short and J 7 bases short, with 13 bases between. The CDR3 nucleotides read TGTGCCAGCAGTGAGGGGGGCGGAAGCAATTCACCCCTCCACTTT. This sequence encodes CASSEGGGSNSPLHF.

The genes are TRBV27 and TRBJ2-2, with no clear D. The length of the CDR3 is 11 residues. From germline, CDR1 is MNHEY and CDR2 SMNVEV (reference sequence). Trimming took 7 bases from V and 2 from J, leaving 2 bases between them. CDR3 amino acids: CASTNTGELFF. CDR3 bases: TGTGCCAGCACAAACACCGGGGAGCTGTTTTTT.

J is TRBJ1-5 and V is TRBV4-1; D unclear. V lost 1 base to trimming and J lost 11 bases, with 21 bases between them. CDR3 length: 16 amino acids. CDR1 is MGHRA, CDR2 YSYEKL, per germline. CDR3 bases: TGCGCCAGCAGCCAAGTTGAGTGGTCAGAGTTTGGGACCCAGCATTTT. It specifies CASSQVEWSEFGTQHF.

This clone appeared a single time. V is TRBV5-8 and J is TRBJ2-1; D uncertain. Trimming took off 5 bases at V and 0 bases at J, with 12 bases between the two ends. The germline V gene has CDR1 SGHTS and CDR2 YDEGEE. The CDR3 runs 15 residues. CDR3 nucleotide sequence: TGTGCCAGCAGATGGCTGGGTAGCTCCTACAATGAGCAGTTCTTC. It specifies CASRWLGSSYNEQFF.

V usage is TRBV29-1 and J usage is TRBJ2-3; 7 bases match TRBD1. V was clipped by 6 bases and J by 2 bases; unmatched bases: 5. Germline CDR1 SQVTM, CDR2 ANQGSEA. This CDR3 comprises 13 residues. The DNA for the CDR3 is TGCAGCGTGGAGGACAGGACCACAGATACGCAGTATTTT. This sequence encodes CSVEDRTTDTQYF.

This clone was seen a single time. The CDR3: CASSERGDTQYF. In DNA, the CDR3 is TGTGCCAGCAGTGAAAGAGGAGATACGCAGTATTTT. This rearrangement joins TRBV6-1 to TRBJ2-3; no reliable D call. This CDR3 contains 12 residues. Germline CDR1 and CDR2: MNHNS and SASEGT. V was trimmed by 2 bases and J by 5 bases, leaving 5 bases between them.

This clone was seen a single time. The chain recombines TRBV9 with TRBJ1-1, with D tentatively TRBD1 (5 bases). CDR1 and CDR2 from the germline V gene are SGDLS and YYNGEE. Trimming shortened V by 3 bases and J by 1 base, and 10 bases separated the two germline ends. This CDR3 is built from 14 residues. The CDR3 DNA reads TGTGCCAGCAGCGGAGGGACGGCGAACACTGAAGCTTTCTTT. This translates into CASSGGTANTEAFF.

J is TRBJ2-5 and V is TRBV19, with D tentatively TRBD1 (5 bases). V lost 4 bases, J lost 1 base, and 13 bases lay in between. Germline CDR1 is LNHDA and CDR2 is SQIVND (reference sequence). CDR3 size: 15 residues. CDR3 nucleotides: TGTGCCAGTAGTAGCCCCTCGACAGCCCAAGAGACCCAGTACTTC. The encoded protein is CASSSPSTAQETQYF.

This rearrangement joins TRBV6-5 to TRBJ2-7, with 7 bases aligning to TRBD2. Germline V gene lookup returns CDR1 MNHEY and CDR2 SVGAGI. CDR3 size: 15 residues. Unmatched junction bases numbered 11, after V lost 6 bases and J lost 3 bases. The CDR3 spells CASRRNPSGDYEQYF. CDR3 DNA: TGTGCCAGCAGACGTAATCCTAGCGGAGACTACGAGCAGTACTTC.

The CDR3 bases are TGCGCCAGCAGCTTGGACGGGATACAATCCTACAATGAGCAGTTCTTC. This encodes CASSLDGIQSYNEQFF. The rearrangement links TRBV5-1 to TRBJ2-1, with a weak D call TRBD2 (5 bases). Germline V gives CDR1 SGHRS, CDR2 YFSETQ. There are 16 residues in the CDR3. The V gene lost 0 bases and the J gene lost 1 base, with 11 bases spanning the gap. Full variable domain (missing parts from reference TRBV5-1 and TRBJ2-1): KAGVTQTPRYLIKTRGQQVTLSCSPISGHRSVSWYQQTPGQGLQFLFEYFSETQRNKGNFPGRFSGRQFSNSRSEMNVSTLELGDSALYLCASSLDGIQSYNEQFFGPGTRLTVL.

The chain employs TRBV11-3 and TRBJ2-3; 9 bases line up with TRBD1. Germline values: CDR1 SGHNT, CDR2 YENEEA. The CDR3 totals 14 residues. V lost 4 bases and J lost 5; bases outside the gene matches: 4. The CDR3 nucleotides are TGTGCCAGCAGCTCTGGGACAGGGTTAGATACGCAGTATTTT. It specifies CASSSGTGLDTQYF.